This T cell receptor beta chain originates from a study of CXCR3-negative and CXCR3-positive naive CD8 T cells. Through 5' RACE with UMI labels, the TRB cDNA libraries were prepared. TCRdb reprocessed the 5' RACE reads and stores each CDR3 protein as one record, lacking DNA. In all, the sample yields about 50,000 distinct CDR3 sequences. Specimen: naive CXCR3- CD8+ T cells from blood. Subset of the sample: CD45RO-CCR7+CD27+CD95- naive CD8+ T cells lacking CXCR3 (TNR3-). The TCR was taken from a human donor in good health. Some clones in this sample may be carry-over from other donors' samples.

The CDR3 spells CSARAIGTGNEQFF. The chain combines TRBV20-1 with TRBJ2-1; absent DNA, TCRdb's TRBD1 call cannot be checked. Germline assignment: CDR1 DFQATT and CDR2 SNEGSKA (reference sequence). This CDR3 is 14 amino acids long.